The sequence of this T cell receptor beta chain was determined in a study of blood T cell repertoires in COVID-19. Study summary: Specimens from acute and convalescent COVID-19 originated in the United States, Italy and Spain.

As processed by the authors: Amplified reference gene primers provided the basis for estimating nucleated cell counts. Produced via immunoSEQ multiplex PCR; TCRdb's table is partial and in-frame only. That table furnishes V, J and clone size, whereas the DNA furnished D and trimming. Here the sample spans about 200,000 clones, around 81% being singletons. This CDR3 has 17 amino acids. Trimming removed 8 bases from V and 1 base from J, with 21 bases in between. CDR1 is LNHDA and CDR2 is SQIVND in the germline V gene (reference sequence). One Seattle source followed patients from active infection through their disease course.

The clonotype was recovered from a man between 60 and 75 years old with COVID-19, enrolled during active disease. The J gene is TRBJ1-5, the V gene TRBV19; perhaps TRBD1 as D (6 bases). The sequenced material came from peripheral blood. CDR3 sequence (DNA): TGTGCCAGTCGCCCCGCCGGGACACCAAGAAGCAATCAGCCCCAGCATTTT. Residues: CASRPAGTPRSNQPQHF.